Sequencing of this T cell receptor beta chain was carried out in a study of blood T cell repertoires in COVID-19. Study summary: Whether acute or convalescent, the COVID-19 samples came from the United States, Italy and Spain.

Study members were between about 18 and 100 years old and lived in 24 US regions. Donors in Cohort 3 who had recovered were those with two negative PCRs, healthcare professional clearance, or resolution of their symptoms. In the authors' workflow: The assay estimated nucleated cells by amplifying reference gene primers. Some clones are missing from TCRdb's copy, which holds only in-frame ones; the method was immunoSEQ multiplex PCR. D and trimming were read from the DNA, whereas the V and J calls and clone size are those reported in that table. The sample includes fewer than 300,000 clones, approximately 90% of them seen just once. The receptor was derived from a man in his forties or fifties who had recovered from COVID-19. The sample consisted of PBMCs or T cells enriched from blood (not recorded which).

This chain's CDR3 is CASSQPGQGTIYEQYF. The CDR3 DNA follows: TGTGCCAGCAGTCAACCCGGACAGGGTACTATCTACGAGCAGTACTTC. The chain combines TRBV25-1 with TRBJ2-7, with 8 bases lining up with TRBD1. This CDR3 comprises 16 residues. Germline CDR1 is MGHDK and CDR2 is SYGVNS. After removal of 5 bases from V and 3 bases from J, the junction contained 12 bases not matched to a gene.